The 7 T cell receptor beta chains below come from one sample, sequenced in a study of human T cells and chemical hapten exposure. Specified time point: patch test 2, 6 weeks after DPC sensitization. Stated treatment: therapeutic diphenylcyclopropenone sensitization with weekly scalp DPC. MiXCR was run by TCRdb on the RACE reads, yielding one entry per CDR3 protein. The repertoire consists of 100,000 or so distinct CDR3 sequences, with about 9.3% occurring once and the leading ten covering about 2%. The material was whole blood, obtained in connection with sensitization to the hapten diphenylcyclopropenone (DPC). These receptor sequences come from a woman aged 40 to 50 with alopecia areata. Some clones in this sample may be carry-over from other donors' samples.

This clonotype was detected only a few times. The chain couples TRBV12-3 or TRBV12-4 to TRBJ2-1; no definite D call. Trimming removed 7 bases at V and 0 bases at J, with 10 bases between. This CDR3 has 14 amino acids. CDR3 sequence (DNA): TGTGCCAGCATGGCAACAAGCTCCTACAATGAGCAGTTCTTC. Translation: CASMATSSYNEQFF.

This clonotype was observed many times. The rearrangement uses TRBV15 and TRBJ2-5, with TRBD1 identical over 9 bases. Unmatched junction bases numbered 12, after V lost 5 bases and J lost 5 bases. The CDR3 extends over 16 amino acids. CDR1 and CDR2 from the germline V gene are LNHNV and YYDKDF (reference sequence). The DNA for the CDR3 is TGTGCCACCAGCGAACAGTACAGGGGGCGCGTGGAGACCCAGTACTTC. Protein product: CATSEQYRGRVETQYF.

This clonotype was recorded a few times. V is TRBV7-2 and J is TRBJ2-4, with D possibly being TRBD2 (5 bases). The CDR3 extends over 13 amino acids. Germline CDR1 SGHTA, CDR2 FQGNSA. Trimming left V 4 bases short and J 9 bases short, with 13 bases between. DNA of the CDR3: TGTGCCAGCAGCTCATCGGGATTGGGCATTCAGTACTTC. It is translated as CASSSSGLGIQYF. Supplemented by reference TRBV7-2 and TRBJ2-4, the full variable domain reads GAGVSQSPSNKVTEKGKDVELRCDPISGHTALYWYRQSLGQGLEFLIYFQGNSAPDKSGLPSDRFSAERTGGSVSTLTIQRTQQEDSAVYLCASSSSGLGIQYFGAGTRLSVL.

This clonotype was observed a few times. The rearrangement links TRBV21-1 to TRBJ1-1. TRBV21-1 constitutes a pseudogene. The CDR3 extends over 11 amino acids. The CDR3 DNA sequence: TGTGCCAGCAGCAAAGTCCCTGAAGCTTTCTTT. It codes for CASSKVPEAFF.

This clonotype was counted at least ten times. J is TRBJ2-1 and V is TRBV6-1; TRBD2 aligns across 9 bases. The germline V gene has CDR1 MNHNS and CDR2 SASEGT. The V and J ends lost 2 bases and 1 base, in that order; junction bases with no gene match: 0. This CDR3 spans 15 amino acids. The CDR3 loop reads CASSELAGSYNEQFF. The CDR3 DNA reads as TGTGCCAGCAGTGAACTAGCGGGATCCTACAATGAGCAGTTCTTC.

Of note for this clonotype: The germline gene is not matched at one end of the junction; a read error may be the cause. The rearrangement links TRBV18 to TRBJ1-1; D not certain. There are 13 residues in the CDR3. In germline, CDR1 is KGHSH, CDR2 LQKENI. The CDR3 is CVSSSGSDTEAFF. The CDR3 DNA follows: TGTGTCAGCTCGTCTGGGTCGGACACTGAAGCTTTCTTT.

There are many counts of this clonotype. The rearrangement joins TRBV15 to TRBJ1-4; possible D gene TRBD1, 5 bases. Germline V gene sequence: CDR1 LNHNV, CDR2 YYDKDF (reference sequence). This CDR3 is built from 14 residues. The V gene lost 1 base and the J gene lost 7 bases, with 10 bases spanning the gap. CDR3 nucleotide sequence: TGTGCCACCAGCAGAGGAGAGGGGCGTGAAAAACTGTTTTTT. It specifies CATSRGEGREKLFF. Variable domain in full (rest from reference TRBV15 and TRBJ1-4): DAMVIQNPRYQVTQFGKPVTLSCSQTLNHNVMYWYQQKSSQAPKLLFHYYDKDFNNEADTPDNFQSRRPNTSFCFLDIRSPGLGDTAMYLCATSRGEGREKLFFGSGTQLSVL.